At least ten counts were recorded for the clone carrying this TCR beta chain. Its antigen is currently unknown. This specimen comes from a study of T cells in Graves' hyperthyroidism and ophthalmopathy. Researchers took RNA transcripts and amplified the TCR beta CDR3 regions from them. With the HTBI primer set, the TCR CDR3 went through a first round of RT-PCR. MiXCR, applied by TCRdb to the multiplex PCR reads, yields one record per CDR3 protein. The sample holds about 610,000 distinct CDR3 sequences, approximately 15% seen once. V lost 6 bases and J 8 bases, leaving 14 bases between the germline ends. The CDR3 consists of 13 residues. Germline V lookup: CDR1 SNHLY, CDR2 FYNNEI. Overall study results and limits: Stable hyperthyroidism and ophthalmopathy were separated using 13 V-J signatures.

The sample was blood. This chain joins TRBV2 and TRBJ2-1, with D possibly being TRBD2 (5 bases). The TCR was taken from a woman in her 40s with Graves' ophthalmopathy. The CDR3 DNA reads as TGTGCCAGCAGCTTAGGACTCCCTGATGAGCAGTTCTTC. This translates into CASSLGLPDEQFF.